Sequencing of this T cell receptor (beta chain) was carried out in a study of metastatic and nonmetastatic thyroid tumors. Study background: Samples came from malignant and benign thyroid patients, and repertoires were compared across blood and tumor or nodule tissue. Findings and limits, study-wide: Malignant thyroid tumors reportedly exceeded benign nodules significantly in TCR beta diversity, with the difference appearing in blood and tumor.

This clone came up many times. Its antigen is as yet unknown. Thyroid surgery had not been preceded by any treatment in any patient. In the original workflow: A papillary thyroid cancer distant-metastasis classifier was built from CDR3 differences across clinicopathological groups. TCRdb re-analyzed the PCR reads using MiXCR. TCRdb, not the authors, supplied the V and J calls. Of around 14,000 clones detected, about 25% appear once; the ten largest clones hold approximately 8%. The sample taken for sequencing was blood. This receptor was taken from a female donor with papillary thyroid cancer or a benign thyroid nodule (not recorded which). Some clones in this sample may be carry-over from other donors' samples.

CDR3 amino acids: CASSAGLAGGPDTQYF. CDR3 nucleotides: TGCGCCAGCAGCGCAGGACTAGCGGGGGGGCCAGATACGCAGTATTTT. The chain joins TRBV5-1 to TRBJ2-3; 15 positions match TRBD2. The CDR3 sequence is 16 residues long. Germline V gene data show CDR1 as SGHRS and CDR2 as YFSETQ. V was pared by 4 bases and J by 4 bases, with 4 bases of the junction left unmatched.